Included here is one T cell receptor beta chain sequence, with context. Its antigen is still unknown. Time point denoted: patch test 1, 2 weeks after DPC sensitization. Treatment in this sample: therapeutic diphenylcyclopropenone sensitization with weekly scalp DPC. These data are taken from a study of human T cells and chemical hapten exposure. V was pared by 3 bases and J by 0 bases, with 9 bases between. The CDR3 spans 14 residues. The germline V gene encodes CDR1 SGHRS and CDR2 YFSETQ. Whole-study results and caveats: With patch test score, the counts of PT1 expanded TCRs showed a positive correlation.

TCRdb reprocessed the RACE reads with MiXCR, giving one entry per CDR3 protein. Here the sample spans 65,000 to 95,000 distinct CDR3 sequences, about 11% being singletons. The chain employs TRBV5-1 and TRBJ1-1; possible D gene TRBD1, 6 bases. This specimen was whole blood, taken in connection with sensitization to the hapten diphenylcyclopropenone (DPC). This sequence was found in a woman in her fifties or sixties with alopecia areata. Some clones in this sample may be carry-over from other donors' samples. CDR3 amino acids: CASSWDTMNTEAFF. In DNA form, the CDR3 reads TGCGCCAGCAGCTGGGACACGATGAACACTGAAGCTTTCTTT.